This T cell receptor beta chain was obtained from a study of T cell responses to AZD1222 COVID-19 vaccine. Germline V gene sequence: CDR1 SGHVS, CDR2 FQNEAQ. Trimming took 5 bases from V and 3 from J; bases not matched to a gene: 6. This CDR3 region has 14 residues. Here immunoSEQ multiplex PCR was the method, and the copy in TCRdb shows in-frame clones only, minus some. The profile covers just under 150,000 clones, with 86% appearing a single time and about 4.9% taken by the ten largest. The sample consisted of peripheral blood, taken 28 days after the second AZD1222 dose. The gene calls are TRBV7-8 and TRBJ2-7; the match to TRBD1 covers 8 bases. This receptor was obtained from an adult who received the AZD1222 COVID-19 vaccine. The CDR3 coding sequence is TGTGCCAGCAGCACCACAGGGGGAGGCTACGAGCAGTACTTC. Amino acids: CASSTTGGGYEQYF.